One and the same sample provided the 10 T cell receptor beta chains below, sequenced in a study of T cell repertoires in cytomegalovirus infection. TCRdb redid the calling of the reads with MiXCR, one entry per CDR3 protein. The sample lists 500,000 to 600,000 distinct CDR3 sequences, 16% seen once, with about 24% in the top ten. The sample consisted of CD8+ T cells from PBMCs. These receptor sequences come from a human donor in good health (CMV status not recorded). Some clones in this sample may be carry-over from other donors' samples.

The chain carries TRBV5-1 and TRBJ2-1; D possibly corresponds to TRBD2 (5 bases). Trimming pared 0 bases from V and 8 bases from J, leaving 18 bases between. The CDR3 loop spans 16 amino acids. The germline CDR1 and CDR2 sequences are SGHRS and YFSETQ. CDR3 bases: TGCGCCAGCAGCTTGGTAGAGGGCCAACCTCGCGATGAGCAGTTCTTC. Its translation: CASSLVEGQPRDEQFF.

This clonotype has at least ten counts. This chain links TRBV7-8 with TRBJ2-1; maybe TRBD2 (6 bases). The CDR3 is 15 amino acids. Germline V gene data show CDR1 as SGHVS and CDR2 as FQNEAQ. Trimming removed 5 bases from V and 0 bases from J, with 11 bases in between. DNA for the CDR3: TGTGCCAGCAGCCGGGACTCGAGCTCCTACAATGAGCAGTTCTTC. Translating it yields CASSRDSSSYNEQFF.

This clonotype was detected ten times or more. The gene calls are TRBV7-2 and TRBJ2-2; D is perhaps TRBD1 or TRBD2 (5 bases each). The CDR3 contains 16 residues. Germline CDR1 is SGHTA and CDR2 is FQGNSA. Trimming took off 3 bases at V and 0 bases at J, with 11 bases between the two ends. Here the CDR3 reads CASSLTGTTNTGELFF. CDR3 coding DNA: TGTGCCAGCAGCTTGACCGGGACCACGAACACCGGGGAGCTGTTTTTT.

The V call is TRBV25-1, the J call TRBJ1-1; D gene unclear. The CDR3 totals 13 residues. Trimming shortened V by 0 bases and J by 2 bases, and 4 bases separated the two germline ends. CDR1 is MGHDK and CDR2 is SYGVNS in the germline V gene. CDR3: CASSEYPNTEAFF. DNA for the CDR3: TGTGCCAGCAGTGAATATCCCAACACTGAAGCTTTCTTT.

This clonotype was observed at least ten times. The rearrangement uses TRBV19 and TRBJ2-5, with D possibly being TRBD1 or TRBD2 (5 bases each). The germline V gene encodes CDR1 LNHDA and CDR2 SQIVND (reference sequence). CDR3 length: 13 residues. V lost 6 bases, J lost 1 base, and 9 bases lay in between. CDR3 loop: CASSPGPQETQYF. The CDR3 nucleotides read TGTGCCAGTAGCCCGGGGCCCCAAGAGACCCAGTACTTC.

This clonotype occurred a few times. Since a much larger clone is just one base distant, this may be a read error. The chain couples TRBV9 to TRBJ1-5; D unclear. The germline CDR1 and CDR2 sequences are SGDLS and YYNGEE. The CDR3 runs 14 residues. The V end lost 0 bases, the J end lost 0 bases, and 4 bases lay between the germline ends. The CDR3 reads CASSVEDSNQPQHF. The CDR3 DNA follows: TGTGCCAGCAGCGTAGAAGATAGCAATCAGCCCCAGCATTTT.

The rearrangement links TRBV10-3 to TRBJ2-1; no firm D call. Germline V gene lookup returns CDR1 ENHRY and CDR2 SYGVKD. V was trimmed by 0 bases and J by 1 base, leaving 13 bases between them. There are 17 residues in the CDR3. As DNA, the CDR3 is TGTGCCATCAGTGAGTCTATAGGGATAGGTTCCTACAATGAGCAGTTCTTC. Its translation: CAISESIGIGSYNEQFF.

This clonotype was detected ten times or more. This chain uses TRBV7-6 with TRBJ2-2; the match to TRBD2 covers 8 bases. The germline gives CDR1 SGHVS, CDR2 FNYEAQ. The CDR3 loop spans 15 amino acids. With 8 bases clipped from V and 3 bases from J, the junction kept 8 bases outside the gene matches. The CDR3 coding sequence is TGTGCCAGCTCAAGAGCGGGGGCCTACACCGGGGAGCTGTTTTTT. Protein product: CASSRAGAYTGELFF.

This chain uses TRBV14 with TRBJ1-4, with 7 nucleotides matching TRBD1. In germline, CDR1 is SGHDN, CDR2 FVKESK. The CDR3 spans 17 residues. V lost 0 bases, J lost 3 bases, and 7 bases stayed unmatched. Here the CDR3 reads CASSQEGRGRPNEKLFF. DNA for the CDR3: TGTGCCAGCAGCCAAGAGGGTAGGGGGCGACCTAATGAAAAACTGTTTTTT.

This clonotype was observed many times. The chain recombines TRBV4-2 with TRBJ2-1; D is possibly TRBD1 (6 bases). The germline V gene encodes CDR1 LGHNA and CDR2 YNFKEQ. CDR3 length equals 15 residues. V was shortened by 1 base and J by 9 bases, with 16 bases between the two germline ends. This chain's CDR3 is CASSQGTRTVGEQFF. CDR3 nucleotide sequence: TGTGCCAGCAGCCAAGGAACGCGGACAGTCGGTGAGCAGTTCTTC.